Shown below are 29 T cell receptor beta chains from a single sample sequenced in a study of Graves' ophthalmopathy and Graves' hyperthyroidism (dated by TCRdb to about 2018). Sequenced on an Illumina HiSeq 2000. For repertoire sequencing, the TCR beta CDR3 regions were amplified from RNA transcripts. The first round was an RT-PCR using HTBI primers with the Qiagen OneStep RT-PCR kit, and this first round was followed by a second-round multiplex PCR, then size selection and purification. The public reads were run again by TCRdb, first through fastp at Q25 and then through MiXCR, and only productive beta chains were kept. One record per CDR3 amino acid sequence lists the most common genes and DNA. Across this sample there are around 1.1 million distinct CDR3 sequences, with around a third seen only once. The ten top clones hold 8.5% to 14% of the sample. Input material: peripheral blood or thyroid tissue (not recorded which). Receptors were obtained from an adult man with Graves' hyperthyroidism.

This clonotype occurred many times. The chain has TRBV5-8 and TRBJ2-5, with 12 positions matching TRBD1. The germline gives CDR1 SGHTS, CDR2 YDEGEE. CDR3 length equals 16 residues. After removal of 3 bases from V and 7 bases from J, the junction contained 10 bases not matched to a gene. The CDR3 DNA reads TGTGCCAGCAGCTCGCATACCCGGGACAGGGGGCGGACCCAGTACTTC. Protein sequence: CASSSHTRDRGRTQYF.

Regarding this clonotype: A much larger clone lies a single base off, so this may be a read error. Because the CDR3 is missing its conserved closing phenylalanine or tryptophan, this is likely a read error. The CDR3 region is CSVMGDYGYTL. As DNA, the CDR3 is TGCAGCGTTATGGGGGACTATGGCTACACCCTC. The V and J genes are TRBV29-1 and TRBJ1-2, with D tentatively TRBD1 (5 bases). The germline gives CDR1 SQVTM, CDR2 ANQGSEA. Trimming left V 5 bases short and J 3 bases short, with 7 bases between. This CDR3 is built from 11 residues.

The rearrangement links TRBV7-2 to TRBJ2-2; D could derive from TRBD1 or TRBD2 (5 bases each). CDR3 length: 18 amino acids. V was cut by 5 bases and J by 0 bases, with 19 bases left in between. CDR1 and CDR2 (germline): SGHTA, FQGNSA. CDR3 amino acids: CASSQVPGLGANTGELFF. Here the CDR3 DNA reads TGTGCCAGCAGCCAAGTACCGGGCTTGGGGGCGAACACCGGGGAGCTGTTTTTT.

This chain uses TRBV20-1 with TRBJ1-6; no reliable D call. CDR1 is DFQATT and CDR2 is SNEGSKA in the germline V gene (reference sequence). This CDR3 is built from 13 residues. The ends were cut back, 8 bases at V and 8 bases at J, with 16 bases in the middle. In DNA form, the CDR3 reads TGCAGTTACCAGCCAGGTGGGGATTCACCCCTCCACTTT. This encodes CSYQPGGDSPLHF.

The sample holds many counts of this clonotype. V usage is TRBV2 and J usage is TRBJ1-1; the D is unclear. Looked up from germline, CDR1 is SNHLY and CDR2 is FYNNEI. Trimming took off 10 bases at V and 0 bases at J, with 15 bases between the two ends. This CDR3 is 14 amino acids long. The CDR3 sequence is CATLVTQLNTEAFF. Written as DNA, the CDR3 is TGTGCCACCCTTGTAACACAGTTGAACACTGAAGCTTTCTTT.

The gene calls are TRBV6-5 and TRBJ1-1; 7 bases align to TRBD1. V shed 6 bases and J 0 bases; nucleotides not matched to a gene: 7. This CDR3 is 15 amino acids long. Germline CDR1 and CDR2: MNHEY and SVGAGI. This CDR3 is CASRNRGQLNTEAFF. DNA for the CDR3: TGTGCCAGCAGAAACAGGGGACAGTTGAACACTGAAGCTTTCTTT.

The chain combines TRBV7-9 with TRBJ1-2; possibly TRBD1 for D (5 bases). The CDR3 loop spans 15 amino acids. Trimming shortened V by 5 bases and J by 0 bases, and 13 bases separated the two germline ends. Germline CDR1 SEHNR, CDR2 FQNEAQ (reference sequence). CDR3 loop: CASSPLSGSNYGYTF. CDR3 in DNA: TGTGCCAGCAGCCCCTTGTCAGGGTCTAACTATGGCTACACCTTC.

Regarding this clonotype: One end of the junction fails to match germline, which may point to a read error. CDR3 sequence reads: CATSALGRMILF. The CDR3 DNA sequence: TGTGCCACCAGTGCCCTGGGCAGGATGATCCTCTTT. This rearrangement joins TRBV24-1 to TRBJ1-1; unclear D gene. Germline V gene sequence: CDR1 KGHDR, CDR2 SFDVKD. This CDR3 is built from 12 residues.

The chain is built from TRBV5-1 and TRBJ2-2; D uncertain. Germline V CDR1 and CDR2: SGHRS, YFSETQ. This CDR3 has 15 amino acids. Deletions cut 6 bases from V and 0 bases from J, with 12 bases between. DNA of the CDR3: TGCGCCAGCACCCTGCGAGAGGCGAACACCGGGGAGCTGTTTTTT. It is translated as CASTLREANTGELFF.

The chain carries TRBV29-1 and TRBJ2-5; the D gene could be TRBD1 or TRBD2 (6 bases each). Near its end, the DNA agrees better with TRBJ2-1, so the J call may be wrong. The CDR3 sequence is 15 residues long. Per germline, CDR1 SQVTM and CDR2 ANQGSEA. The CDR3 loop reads CSAEGGGFPYNEQFF. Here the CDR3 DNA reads TGCAGCGCCGAGGGGGGCGGGTTCCCATACAATGAGCAGTTCTTC.

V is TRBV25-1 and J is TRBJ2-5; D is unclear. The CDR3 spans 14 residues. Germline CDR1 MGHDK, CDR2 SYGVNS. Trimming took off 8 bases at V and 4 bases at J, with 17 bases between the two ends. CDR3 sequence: CASFTSTAGETQYF. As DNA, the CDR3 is TGTGCCAGCTTTACTTCGACGGCCGGAGAGACCCAGTACTTC. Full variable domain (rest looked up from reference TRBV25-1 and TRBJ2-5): EADIYQTPRYLVIGTGKKITLECSQTMGHDKMYWYQQDPGMELHLIHYSYGVNSTEKGDLSSESTVSRIRTEHFPLTLESARPSHTSQYLCASFTSTAGETQYFGPGTRLLVL.

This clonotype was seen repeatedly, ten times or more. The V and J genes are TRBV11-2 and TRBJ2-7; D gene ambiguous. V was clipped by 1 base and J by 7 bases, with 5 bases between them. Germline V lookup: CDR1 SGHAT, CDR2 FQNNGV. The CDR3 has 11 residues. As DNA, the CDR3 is TGTGCCAGCAGCTTAGCTGTAGAGCAGTACTTC. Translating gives CASSLAVEQYF.

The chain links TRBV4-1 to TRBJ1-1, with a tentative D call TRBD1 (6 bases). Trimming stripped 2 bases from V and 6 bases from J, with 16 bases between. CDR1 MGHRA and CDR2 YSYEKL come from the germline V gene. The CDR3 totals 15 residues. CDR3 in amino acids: CASSQFFEGEAEAFF. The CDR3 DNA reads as TGCGCCAGCAGCCAATTTTTTGAGGGGGAGGCTGAAGCTTTCTTT.

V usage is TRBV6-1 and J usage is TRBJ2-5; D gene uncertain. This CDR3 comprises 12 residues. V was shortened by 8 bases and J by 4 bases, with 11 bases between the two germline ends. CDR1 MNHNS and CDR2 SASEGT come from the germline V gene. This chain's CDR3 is CASVAAIETQYF. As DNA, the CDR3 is TGTGCCAGCGTCGCAGCGATAGAGACCCAGTACTTC.

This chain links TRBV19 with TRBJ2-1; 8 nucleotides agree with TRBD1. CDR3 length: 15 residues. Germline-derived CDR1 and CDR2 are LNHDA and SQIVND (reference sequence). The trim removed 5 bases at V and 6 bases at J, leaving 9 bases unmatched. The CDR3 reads CASSFQGQVGNEQFF. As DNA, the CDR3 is TGTGCCAGTAGTTTCCAGGGACAGGTAGGCAATGAGCAGTTCTTC.

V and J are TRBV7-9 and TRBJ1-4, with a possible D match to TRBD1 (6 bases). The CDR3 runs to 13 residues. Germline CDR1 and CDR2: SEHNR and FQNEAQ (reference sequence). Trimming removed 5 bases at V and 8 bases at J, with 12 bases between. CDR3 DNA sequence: TGTGCCAGCAGCCCCTGGGGGGCGGAAAAACTGTTTTTT. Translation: CASSPWGAEKLFF.

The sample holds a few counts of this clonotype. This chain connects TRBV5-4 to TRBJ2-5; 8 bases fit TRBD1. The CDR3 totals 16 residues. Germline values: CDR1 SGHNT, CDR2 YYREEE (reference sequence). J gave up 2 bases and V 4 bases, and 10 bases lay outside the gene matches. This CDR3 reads CASSPQPRQGQETQYF. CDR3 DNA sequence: TGTGCCAGCAGCCCTCAACCAAGACAGGGGCAAGAGACCCAGTACTTC. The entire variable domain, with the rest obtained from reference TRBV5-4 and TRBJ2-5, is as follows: ETGVTQSPTHLIKTRGQQVTLRCSSQSGHNTVSWYQQALGQGPQFIFQYYREEENGRGNFPPRFSGLQFPNYSSELNVNALELDDSALYLCASSPQPRQGQETQYFGPGTRLLVL.

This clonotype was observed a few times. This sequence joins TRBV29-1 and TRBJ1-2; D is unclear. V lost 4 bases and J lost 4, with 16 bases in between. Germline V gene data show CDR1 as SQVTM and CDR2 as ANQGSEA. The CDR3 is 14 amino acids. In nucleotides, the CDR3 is TGCAGCGTTGCAGGCGGGAAGACGGTCTATGGCTACACCTTC. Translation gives CSVAGGKTVYGYTF.

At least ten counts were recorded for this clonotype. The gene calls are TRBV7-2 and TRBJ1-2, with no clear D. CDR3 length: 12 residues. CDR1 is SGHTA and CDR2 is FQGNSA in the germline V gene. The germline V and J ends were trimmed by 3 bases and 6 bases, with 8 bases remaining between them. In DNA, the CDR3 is TGTGCCAGCAGCTTCAATCAAGATGGCTACACCTTC. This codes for CASSFNQDGYTF.

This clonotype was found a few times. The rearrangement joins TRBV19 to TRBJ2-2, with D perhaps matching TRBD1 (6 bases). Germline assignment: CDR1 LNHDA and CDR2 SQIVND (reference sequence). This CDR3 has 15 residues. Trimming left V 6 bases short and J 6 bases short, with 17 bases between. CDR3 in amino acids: CASRTLNRESGELFF. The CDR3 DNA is TGTGCCAGTAGGACCCTGAACAGGGAGTCCGGGGAGCTGTTTTTT.

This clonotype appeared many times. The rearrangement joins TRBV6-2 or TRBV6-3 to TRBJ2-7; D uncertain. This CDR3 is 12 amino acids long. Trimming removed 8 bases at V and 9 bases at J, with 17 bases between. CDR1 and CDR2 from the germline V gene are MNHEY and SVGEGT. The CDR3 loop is CASREMSQVQYF. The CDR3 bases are TGTGCCAGCCGTGAGATGAGTCAGGTGCAGTACTTC.

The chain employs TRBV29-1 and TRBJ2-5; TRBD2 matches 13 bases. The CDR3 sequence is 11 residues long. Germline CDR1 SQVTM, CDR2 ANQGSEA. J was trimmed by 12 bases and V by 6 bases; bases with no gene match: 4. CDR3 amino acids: CSVGGLAGKYF. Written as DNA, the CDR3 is TGCAGCGTGGGGGGACTAGCGGGAAAGTACTTC.

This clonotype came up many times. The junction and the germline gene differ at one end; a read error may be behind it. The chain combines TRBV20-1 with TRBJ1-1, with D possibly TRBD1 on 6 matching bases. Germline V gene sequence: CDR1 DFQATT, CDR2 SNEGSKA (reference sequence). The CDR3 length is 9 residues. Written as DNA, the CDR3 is TGCAGTGCTAGCAAAAACGGACAGTTT. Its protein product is CSASKNGQF.

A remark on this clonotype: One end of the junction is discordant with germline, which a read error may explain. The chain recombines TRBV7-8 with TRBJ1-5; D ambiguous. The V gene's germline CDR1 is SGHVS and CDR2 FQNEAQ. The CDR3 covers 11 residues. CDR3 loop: CASRSGSVLTF. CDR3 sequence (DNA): TGTGCCAGCAGGTCTGGGTCGGTCCTGACCTTT.

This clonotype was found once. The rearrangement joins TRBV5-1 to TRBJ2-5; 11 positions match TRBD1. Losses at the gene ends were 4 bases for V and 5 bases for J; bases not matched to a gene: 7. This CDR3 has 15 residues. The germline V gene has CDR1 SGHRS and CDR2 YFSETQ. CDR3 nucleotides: TGCGCCAGCAGCGGCCGGACAGGGGGCCATGAGACCCAGTACTTC. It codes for CASSGRTGGHETQYF.

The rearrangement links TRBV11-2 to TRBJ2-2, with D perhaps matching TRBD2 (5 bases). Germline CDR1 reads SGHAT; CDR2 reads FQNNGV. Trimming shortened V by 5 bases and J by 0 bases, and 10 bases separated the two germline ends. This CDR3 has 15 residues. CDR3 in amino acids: CASSEHGANTGELFF. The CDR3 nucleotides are TGTGCCAGCAGCGAACACGGGGCGAACACCGGGGAGCTGTTTTTT.

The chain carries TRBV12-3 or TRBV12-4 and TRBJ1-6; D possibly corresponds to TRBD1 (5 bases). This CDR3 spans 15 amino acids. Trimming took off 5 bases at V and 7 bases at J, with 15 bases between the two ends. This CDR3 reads CASSPRGRLNSPLHF. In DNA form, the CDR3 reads TGTGCCAGCAGTCCTAGGGGCCGATTGAATTCACCCCTCCACTTT.

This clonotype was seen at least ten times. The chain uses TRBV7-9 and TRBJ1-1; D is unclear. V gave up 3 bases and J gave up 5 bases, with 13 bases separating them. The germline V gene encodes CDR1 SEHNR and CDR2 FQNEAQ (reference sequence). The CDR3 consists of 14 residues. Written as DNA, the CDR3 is TGTGCCAGCAGCTTTAATCAAGTTTGGACTGAAGCTTTCTTT. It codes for CASSFNQVWTEAFF.

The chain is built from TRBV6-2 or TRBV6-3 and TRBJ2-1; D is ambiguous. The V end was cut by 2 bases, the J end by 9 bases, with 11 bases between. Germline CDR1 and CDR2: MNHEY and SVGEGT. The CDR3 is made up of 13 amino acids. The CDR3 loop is CASSYPPEVEQFF. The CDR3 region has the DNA TGTGCCAGCAGTTACCCGCCCGAGGTTGAGCAGTTCTTC.